This T cell receptor beta chain was captured by sequencing in a study of cytomegalovirus exposure and HLA in healthy donors. Sequenced by immunoSEQ multiplex PCR; TCRdb stores in-frame clones only, minus some. This sample has some 310,000 clones; over 75% occur once, and the top ten carry approximately 0.96%. Study-wide findings and caveats: Confirmation was obtained in vitro that a few CMV-associated chains are specific for CMV antigens. TCR clusters originating in the first cohort tended to co-occur in the roughly 120 validation repertoires, according to a later analysis.

To note about this clone: The antigen remains unidentified.

The CDR3 sequence is 13 residues long. V was pared by 6 bases and J by 8 bases, with 7 bases of the junction left unmatched. Looked up from germline, CDR1 is MNHNS and CDR2 is SASEGT. This TCR came from a man aged 30 to 39 in good health and CMV-seronegative. The chain links TRBV6-1 to TRBJ1-2, with 9 nucleotides matching TRBD1. Source material: PBMCs. CDR3 residues: CASSPTGGFGYTF. CDR3 bases: TGTGCCAGCAGCCCGACAGGGGGATTCGGCTACACCTTC.